The T cell receptor beta chain under discussion was sequenced for a study of T cells after yellow fever vaccination. Study at large: Where fractions had low cell numbers, libraries were prepared from them with the SMART-Seq v4 Ultra Low Input RNA kit. Notes on the study in general: Abundant bulk-derived clonotypes could contaminate FACS-sorted repertoires. Primary-vaccination clones mostly resurfaced post-booster (96% CD4, roughly 87% CD8).

This clonotype was found many times. Its specificity is unknown. TCRdb called the 5' RACE reads again in MiXCR, with one record for every CDR3 protein. Of around 260,000 distinct CDR3 sequences listed, approximately 5.2% were seen once; the top ten hold more than 3%. Per the germline V gene, CDR1 is SGHTA and CDR2 is FQGTGA. V was cut by 5 bases and J by 1 base, with 8 bases left in between. The CDR3 runs 13 residues. The chain joins TRBV7-3 to TRBJ1-1; D perhaps matches TRBD1 (5 bases). The sequence was collected from a man aged 18 to 30 who received the YFV17D yellow fever vaccine. Sequencing used CD4+ T cells sorted from PBMCs, obtained on the day of the yellow fever booster vaccination. CDR3 DNA: TGTGCCAGCAGCGCCGACAGGAACACTGAAGCTTTCTTT. This gives the protein CASSADRNTEAFF. Combining the CDR3 with reference TRBV7-3 and TRBJ1-1 gives the whole variable domain GAGVSQTPSNKVTEKGKYVELRCDPISGHTALYWYRQSLGQGPEFLIYFQGTGAADDSGLPNDRFFAVRPEGSVSTLKIQRTERGDSAVYLCASSADRNTEAFFGQGTRLTVV.